This T cell receptor (beta chain) was identified in a study of OX40 agonist ivuxolimab in advanced cancers. Measured with immunoSEQ multiplex PCR; TCRdb has only the in-frame clones, and not every one. The table has about 39,000 clones, about 93% seen once. Worth noting for this clone: Other DNA sequences within the sample encode an identical CDR3.

This CDR3 contains 15 residues. The germline CDR1 and CDR2 sequences are SGHAT and FQDESV (reference sequence). V lost 5 bases and J lost 3; bases outside the gene matches: 4. Here the sequenced sample was CD4+ or CD8+ T cells sorted from blood, taken in a trial of the OX40 agonist ivuxolimab. The TCR originated in an adult with an advanced solid tumor such as melanoma, head and neck, liver or kidney cancer. This chain links TRBV11-1 with TRBJ2-1; 10 positions match TRBD2. The DNA of the CDR3 is TGTGCCAGCAGCCCCAGCGGGGGGGTCTACAATGAGCAGTTCTTC. Its protein is CASSPSGGVYNEQFF.